These T cell receptor beta chains were read from a single sample in a study of multiple sclerosis patients with progressive multifocal leukoencephalopathy. Method: immunoSEQ multiplex PCR; TCRdb's copy keeps in-frame clones and lacks some. The sample has approximately 29,000 clones, 85% seen once. The sample consisted of PBMCs, taken from a patient treated with natalizumab. The source is a woman in her twenties or thirties with progressive multifocal leukoencephalopathy. Both conserved end residues are trimmed from each CDR3. Size is omitted from some rows. Given values are once, few, many or a class for expanded clones.

abundance,v_gene,CDR3aa
.,TRBV5-1,ASSLESAGRWYNEQF
.,TRBV18,ASSSATVGEQY
.,TRBV7-2,ASSLGRGSYNEQF
.,TRBV5-1,ASSRQTQGPDGYT
once,TRBV6-1,ASSERQETQY
.,TRBV2,ASSEEIGWTYEQY
.,TRBV6-5,ASWTGDNSPLH
once,TRBV5-1,ASSLAETQY
once,TRBV4-1,ASSQGGTGDNSPLH
once,TRBV6-1,ATKDRRNSPLH
.,TRBV7-2,ASSLSDPRETQY
.,TRBV5-1,ASSLALGEDTQY
.,TRBV13,ASSSLQETQY
.,TRBV10-3,AISGDRRNQPQH
.,TRBV6-5,ASSYSGLAGGYEQY
.,TRBV14,ASSQGEWKDEQY
.,TRBV28,ASSLGQGGYEQY
.,TRBV27,ASSFQGTGYEQY
.,TRBV5-4,ASSDREYNEQF
.,TRBV10-2,ASSESGRNYGYT
few,TRBV19,ASRAAKRPQH
.,TRBV7-2,ASSLIGPWGYEQF
.,TRBV9,ASSRGQLNSPLH
few,TRBV27,ASSSISDSFFSSEPHEQF